Described below is a single TCR beta chain sequence and its context. Its antigen remains unidentified. This record comes from a study of T cell repertoires in cytomegalovirus infection. As for the study in general: Recently identified HLA-C-restricted CMV epitopes and well-studied HLA-B-restricted CMV epitopes were used by the study. Public TCR beta signatures provided an indication of both CMV infection and a matching HLA type.

Findings of the study overall: Based on cumulative public TCR beta family frequency, carriers of CMV plus the relevant HLA were identified. The ex vivo response was dominated by HLA-C-restricted CMV-specific TCR beta clonotypes.

A single record per CDR3 protein comes from TCRdb applying MiXCR to the reads. This sample has 600,000 to 700,000 distinct CDR3 sequences, with around 32% found just once. The material sequenced was cultured PBMCs, taken from culture after CMV antigen stimulation. The sequence was obtained from a human donor in good health (CMV status not recorded). Some clones in this sample may be carry-over from other donors' samples.

CDR3 in DNA: TGCAGTGCTAGAGTGGACTGGCCGGACTATGGCTACACCTTC. Translated: CSARVDWPDYGYTF. The V call is TRBV20-1, the J call TRBJ1-2; D call uncertain. Germline V CDR1 and CDR2: DFQATT, SNEGSKA (reference sequence). This CDR3 spans 14 amino acids. Trimming removed 1 base at V and 3 bases at J, with 12 bases between.